Listed here is a single T cell receptor beta chain. These data are taken from a study of control samples from healthy donors and cancer patients. Sequenced by immunoSEQ multiplex PCR; TCRdb stores in-frame clones only, minus some. In the table there are 69,000 or so clones, 94% of which are singletons. The V gene's germline CDR1 is SNHLY and CDR2 FYNNEI. CDR3 length: 14 amino acids. Trimming left V 7 bases short and J 7 bases short, with 16 bases between. This receptor was obtained from a woman aged 25 to 39 in good health. This sequence joins TRBV2 and TRBJ1-4; D unresolved. The sequencing sample was made of blood. The CDR3 DNA follows: TGTGCCAGCAACTTGGCCTTCGAGGGTGAAAAACTGTTTTTT. Its protein product is CASNLAFEGEKLFF.